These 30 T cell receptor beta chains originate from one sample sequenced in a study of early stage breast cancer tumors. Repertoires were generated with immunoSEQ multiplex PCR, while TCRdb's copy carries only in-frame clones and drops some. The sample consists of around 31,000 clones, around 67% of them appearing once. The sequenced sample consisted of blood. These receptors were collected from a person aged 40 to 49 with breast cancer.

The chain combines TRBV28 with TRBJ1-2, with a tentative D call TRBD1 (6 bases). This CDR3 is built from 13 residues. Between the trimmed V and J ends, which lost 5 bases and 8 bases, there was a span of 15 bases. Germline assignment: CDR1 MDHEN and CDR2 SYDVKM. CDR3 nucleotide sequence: TGTGCCAGCAGTGTGACAGGCCAGGAAGGCTACACCTTC. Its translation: CASSVTGQEGYTF.

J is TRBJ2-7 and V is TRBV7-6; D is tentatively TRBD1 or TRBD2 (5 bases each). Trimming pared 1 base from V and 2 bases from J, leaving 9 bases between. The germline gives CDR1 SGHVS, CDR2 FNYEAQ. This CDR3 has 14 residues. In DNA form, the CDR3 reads TGTGCCAGCAGCTTAGATCCGGGACCCTACGAGCAGTACTTC. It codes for CASSLDPGPYEQYF.

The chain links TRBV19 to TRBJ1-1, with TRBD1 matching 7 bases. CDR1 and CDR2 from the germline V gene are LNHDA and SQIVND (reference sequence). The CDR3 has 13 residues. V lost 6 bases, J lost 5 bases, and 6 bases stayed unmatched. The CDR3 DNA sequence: TGTGCCAGTAGCCAGGGGGGGGGAACTGAAGCTTTCTTT. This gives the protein CASSQGGGTEAFF.

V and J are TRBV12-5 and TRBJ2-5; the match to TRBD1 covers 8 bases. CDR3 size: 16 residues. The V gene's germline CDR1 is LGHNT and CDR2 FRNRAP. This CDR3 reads CPTPKPKTGAAETQYF. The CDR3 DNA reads TGTCCGACACCGAAGCCTAAGACAGGGGCTGCGGAGACCCAGTACTTC.

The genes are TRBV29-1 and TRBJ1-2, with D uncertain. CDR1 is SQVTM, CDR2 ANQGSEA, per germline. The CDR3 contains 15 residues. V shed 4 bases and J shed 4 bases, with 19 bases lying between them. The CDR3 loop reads CSVAPRAALGYGYTF. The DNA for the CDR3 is TGCAGCGTTGCCCCCCGCGCAGCCTTGGGCTATGGCTACACCTTC.

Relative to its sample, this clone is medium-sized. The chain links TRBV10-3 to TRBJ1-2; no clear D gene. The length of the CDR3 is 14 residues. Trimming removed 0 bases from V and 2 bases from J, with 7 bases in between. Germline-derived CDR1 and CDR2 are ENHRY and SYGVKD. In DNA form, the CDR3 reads TGTGCCATCAGTGAGTCCCCGGTAAACTATGGCTACACCTTC. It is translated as CAISESPVNYGYTF.

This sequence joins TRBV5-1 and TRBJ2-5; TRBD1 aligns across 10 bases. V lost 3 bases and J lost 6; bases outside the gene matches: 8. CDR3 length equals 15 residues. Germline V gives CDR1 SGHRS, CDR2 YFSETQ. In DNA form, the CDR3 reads TGCGCCAGCAGCTCCGGACAGGGGGTTAGGCAGACCCAGTACTTC. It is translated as CASSSGQGVRQTQYF.

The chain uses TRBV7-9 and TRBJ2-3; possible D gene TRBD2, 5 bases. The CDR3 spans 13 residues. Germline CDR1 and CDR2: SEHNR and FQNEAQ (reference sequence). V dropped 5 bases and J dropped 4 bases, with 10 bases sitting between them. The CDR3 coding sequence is TGTGCCAGCAGCAAAGGCGGGTCAGATACGCAGTATTTT. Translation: CASSKGGSDTQYF. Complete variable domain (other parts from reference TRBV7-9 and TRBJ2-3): DTGVSQNPRHKITKRGQNVTFRCDPISEHNRLYWYRQTLGQGPEFLTYFQNEAQLEKSRLLSDRFSAERPKGSFSTLEIQRTEQGDSAMYLCASSKGGSDTQYFGPGTRLTVL.

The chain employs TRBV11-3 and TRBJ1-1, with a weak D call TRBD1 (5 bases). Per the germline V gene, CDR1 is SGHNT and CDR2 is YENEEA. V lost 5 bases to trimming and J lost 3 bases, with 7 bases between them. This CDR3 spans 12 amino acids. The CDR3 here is CASSRGDTEAFF. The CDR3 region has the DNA TGTGCCAGCAGCCGGGGGGACACTGAAGCTTTCTTT.

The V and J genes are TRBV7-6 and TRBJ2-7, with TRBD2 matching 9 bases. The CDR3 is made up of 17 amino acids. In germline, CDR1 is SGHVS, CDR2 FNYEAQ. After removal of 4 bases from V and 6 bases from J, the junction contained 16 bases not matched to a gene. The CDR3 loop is CASSYGAVAGDSLEQYF. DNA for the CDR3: TGTGCCAGCAGCTACGGGGCCGTAGCGGGAGACTCACTCGAGCAGTACTTC.

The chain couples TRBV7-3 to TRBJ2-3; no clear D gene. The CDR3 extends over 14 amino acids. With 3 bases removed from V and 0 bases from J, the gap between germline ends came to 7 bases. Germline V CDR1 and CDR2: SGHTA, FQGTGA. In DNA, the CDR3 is TGTGCCAGCAGCTTCGTGACTAGCACAGATACGCAGTATTTT. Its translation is CASSFVTSTDTQYF.

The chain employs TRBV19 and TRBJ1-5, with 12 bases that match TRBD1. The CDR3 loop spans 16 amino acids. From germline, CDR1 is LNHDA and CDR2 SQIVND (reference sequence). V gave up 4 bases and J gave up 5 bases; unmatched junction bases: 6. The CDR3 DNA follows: TGTGCCAGTAGTAGACGGGACAGGGGGCTAGATCAGCCCCAGCATTTT. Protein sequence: CASSRRDRGLDQPQHF.

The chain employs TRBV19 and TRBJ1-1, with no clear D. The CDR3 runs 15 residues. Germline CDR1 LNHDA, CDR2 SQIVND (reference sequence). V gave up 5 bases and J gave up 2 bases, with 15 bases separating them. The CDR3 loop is CASSLLTEGNTEAFF. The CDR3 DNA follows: TGTGCCAGTAGTCTCCTGACGGAAGGAAACACTGAAGCTTTCTTT.

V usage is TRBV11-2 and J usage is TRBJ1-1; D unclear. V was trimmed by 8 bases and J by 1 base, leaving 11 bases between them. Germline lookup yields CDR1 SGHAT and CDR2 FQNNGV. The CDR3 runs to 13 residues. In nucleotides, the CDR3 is TGTGCCAGCGCCCCTATGGAGAACACTGAAGCTTTCTTT. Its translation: CASAPMENTEAFF.

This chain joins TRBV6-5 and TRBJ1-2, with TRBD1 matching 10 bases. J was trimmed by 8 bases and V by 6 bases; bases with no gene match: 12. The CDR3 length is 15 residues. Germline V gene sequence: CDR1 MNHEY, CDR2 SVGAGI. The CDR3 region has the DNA TGTGCCAGCAGGGCGACAGGGGGCGATATCAGCGGCTACACCTTC. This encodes CASRATGGDISGYTF.

The CDR3 sequence is CASSQDWGGELFF. CDR3 DNA sequence: TGCGCCAGCAGCCAAGACTGGGGCGGGGAGCTGTTTTTT. The chain employs TRBV4-3 and TRBJ2-2; D unclear. The CDR3 covers 13 residues. V was shortened by 0 bases and J by 7 bases, with 6 bases between the two germline ends. Germline V lookup: CDR1 LGHNA, CDR2 YSLEER.

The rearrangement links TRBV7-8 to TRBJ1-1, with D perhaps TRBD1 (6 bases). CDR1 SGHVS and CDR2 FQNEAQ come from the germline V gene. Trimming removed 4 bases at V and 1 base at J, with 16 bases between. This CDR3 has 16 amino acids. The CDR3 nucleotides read TGTGCCAGCAGCTCCCGCCCGGGACAAACGAACACTGAAGCTTTCTTT. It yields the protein CASSSRPGQTNTEAFF.

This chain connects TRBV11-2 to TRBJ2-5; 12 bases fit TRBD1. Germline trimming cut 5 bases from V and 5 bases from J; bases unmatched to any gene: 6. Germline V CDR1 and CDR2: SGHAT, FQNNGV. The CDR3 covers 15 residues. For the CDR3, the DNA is TGTGCCAGCAGCAAAACCGGGACAGGGGGCGAGACCCAGTACTTC. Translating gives CASSKTGTGGETQYF.

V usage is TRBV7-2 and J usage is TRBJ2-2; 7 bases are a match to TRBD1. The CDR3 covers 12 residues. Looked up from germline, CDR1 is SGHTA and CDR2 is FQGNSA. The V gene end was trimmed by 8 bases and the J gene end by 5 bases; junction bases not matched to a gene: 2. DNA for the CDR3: TGTGCCAGCGGCAGGGGGACCGGGGAGCTGTTTTTT. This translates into CASGRGTGELFF. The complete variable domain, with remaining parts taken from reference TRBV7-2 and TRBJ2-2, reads GAGVSQSPSNKVTEKGKDVELRCDPISGHTALYWYRQSLGQGLEFLIYFQGNSAPDKSGLPSDRFSAERTGGSVSTLTIQRTQQEDSAVYLCASGRGTGELFFGEGSRLTVL.

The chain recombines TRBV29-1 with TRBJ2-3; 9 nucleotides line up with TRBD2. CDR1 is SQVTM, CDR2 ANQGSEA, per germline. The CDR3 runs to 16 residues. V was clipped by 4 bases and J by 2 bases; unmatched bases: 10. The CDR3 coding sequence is TGCAGCGTTGTGGGGGGGCTAGCGGGAAACACAGATACGCAGTATTTT. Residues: CSVVGGLAGNTDTQYF.

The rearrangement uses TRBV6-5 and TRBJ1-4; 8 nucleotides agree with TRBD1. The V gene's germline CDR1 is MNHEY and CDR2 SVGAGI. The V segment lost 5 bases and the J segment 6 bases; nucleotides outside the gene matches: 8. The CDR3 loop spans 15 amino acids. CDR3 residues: CASSAAQGGDEKLFF. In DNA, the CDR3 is TGTGCCAGCAGTGCTGCACAGGGGGGTGATGAAAAACTGTTTTTT.

In DNA form, the CDR3 reads TGTGCCAGCTTCGGGAGCAACACTGAAGCTTTCTTT. Protein: CASFGSNTEAFF. The rearrangement uses TRBV28 and TRBJ1-1; D uncertain. V was clipped by 8 bases and J by 2 bases, with 9 bases between them. CDR3 size: 12 residues. Germline CDR1 and CDR2: MDHEN and SYDVKM.

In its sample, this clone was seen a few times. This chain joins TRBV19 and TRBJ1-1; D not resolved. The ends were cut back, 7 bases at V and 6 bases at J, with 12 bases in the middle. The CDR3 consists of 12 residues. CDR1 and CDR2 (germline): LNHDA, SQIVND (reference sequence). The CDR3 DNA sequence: TGTGCCAGTACCTCAGGCGAGGCTGAAGCTTTCTTT. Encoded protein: CASTSGEAEAFF.

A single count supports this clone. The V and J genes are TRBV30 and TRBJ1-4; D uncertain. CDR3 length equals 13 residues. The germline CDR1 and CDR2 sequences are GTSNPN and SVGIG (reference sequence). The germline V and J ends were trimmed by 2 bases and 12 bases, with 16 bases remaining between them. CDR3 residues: CAWSRLGIGELFF. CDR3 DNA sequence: TGTGCCTGGAGTAGGTTGGGTATAGGAGAACTGTTTTTT.

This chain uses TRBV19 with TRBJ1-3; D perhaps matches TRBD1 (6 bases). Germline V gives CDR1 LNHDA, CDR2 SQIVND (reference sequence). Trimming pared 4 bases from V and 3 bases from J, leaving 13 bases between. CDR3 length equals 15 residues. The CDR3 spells CASSRTVSGGNTIYF. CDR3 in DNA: TGTGCCAGTAGTAGGACAGTCTCGGGTGGAAACACCATATATTTT.

CDR3 DNA sequence: TGTGCCAGCAGCTCAGGGTGGAGCAATCAGCCCCAGCATTTT. It codes for CASSSGWSNQPQHF. The V call is TRBV5-5, the J call TRBJ1-5; TRBD1 is a possible D gene (5 bases). There are 14 residues in the CDR3. The germline gives CDR1 SGHKS, CDR2 YYEKEE (reference sequence). Deletions cut 3 bases from V and 1 base from J, with 8 bases between.

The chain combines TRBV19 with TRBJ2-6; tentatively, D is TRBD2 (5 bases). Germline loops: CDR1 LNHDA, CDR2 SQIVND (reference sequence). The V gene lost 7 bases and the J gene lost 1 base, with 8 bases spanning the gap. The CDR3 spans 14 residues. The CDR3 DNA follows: TGTGCCAGTAATAGCGCTTCTGGGGCCAACGTCCTGACTTTC. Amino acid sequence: CASNSASGANVLTF. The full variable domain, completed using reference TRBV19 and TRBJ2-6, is DGGITQSPKYLFRKEGQNVTLSCEQNLNHDAMYWYRQDPGQGLRLIYYSQIVNDFQKGDIAEGYSVSREKKESFPLTVTSAQKNPTAFYLCASNSASGANVLTFGAGSRLTVL.

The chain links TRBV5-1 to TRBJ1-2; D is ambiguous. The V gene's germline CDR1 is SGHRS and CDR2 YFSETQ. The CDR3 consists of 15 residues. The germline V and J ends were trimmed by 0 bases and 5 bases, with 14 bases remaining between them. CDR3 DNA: TGCGCCAGCAGCTTGGCGGAAATAGGGCCGTATGGCTACACCTTC. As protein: CASSLAEIGPYGYTF.

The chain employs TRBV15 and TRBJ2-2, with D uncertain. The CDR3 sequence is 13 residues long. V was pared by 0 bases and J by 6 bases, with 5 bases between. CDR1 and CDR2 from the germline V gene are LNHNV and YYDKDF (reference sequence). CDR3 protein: CATSRDYAGELFF. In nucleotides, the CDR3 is TGTGCCACCAGCAGAGATTACGCCGGGGAGCTGTTTTTT. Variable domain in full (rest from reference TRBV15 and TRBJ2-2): DAMVIQNPRYQVTQFGKPVTLSCSQTLNHNVMYWYQQKSSQAPKLLFHYYDKDFNNEADTPDNFQSRRPNTSFCFLDIRSPGLGDTAMYLCATSRDYAGELFFGEGSRLTVL.

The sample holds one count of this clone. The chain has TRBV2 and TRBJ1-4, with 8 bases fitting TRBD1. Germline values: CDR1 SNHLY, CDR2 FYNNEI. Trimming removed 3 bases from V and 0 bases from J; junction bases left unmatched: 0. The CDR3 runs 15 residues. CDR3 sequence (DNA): TGTGCCAGCAGTGAGACAGGGGCAACTAATGAAAAACTGTTTTTT. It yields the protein CASSETGATNEKLFF.